This T cell receptor (beta chain) came from a study of T cell changes during pregnancy in multiple sclerosis. The V and J ends lost 0 bases and 4 bases respectively, with 15 bases between them. CDR3 length: 16 residues. The germline V gene encodes CDR1 MNHEY and CDR2 SVGAGI. This clone was seen a few times. The protocol was immunoSEQ multiplex PCR, while the TCRdb copy is restricted to in-frame clones and leaves out a portion. The sample has approximately 50,000 clones, roughly nine tenths seen once; the top ten hold 0.35% to 0.4%. This clonotype originated in a female donor with multiple sclerosis, enrolled in a pregnancy study. The sequenced sample was CD4+ T cells from peripheral blood mononuclear cells, obtained after pregnancy. The genes are TRBV6-5 and TRBJ1-1, with D unclear. As DNA, the CDR3 is TGTGCCAGCAGTTACTCTATGCCCGGAGGCGGCACTGAAGCTTTCTTT. Its protein product is CASSYSMPGGGTEAFF.